The rows below give T cell receptor beta chains drawn from one sample of a study of blood T cells in healthy people across ages. TCRdb processed the 5' RACE reads anew with MiXCR; each CDR3 protein has one entry. This sample carries hundreds of thousands of distinct CDR3 sequences, 49% of them seen once, and the ten largest clones take roughly 34%. Sequences were obtained from blood. All receptors derive from a woman in her fifties or sixties in good health. CDR3s leave out the opening cysteine and the closing phenylalanine or tryptophan. Fields, in order: CDR3 protein, clone size, V gene, CDR3 length. Rows give clone size only sometimes, using once, few, many, or a class for an expanded clone.

CDR3aa: ASSQEEDRLYGYT
abundance: few
v_gene: TRBV4-2
len: 13

CDR3aa: ASSLLARLAGGEQY
abundance: few
v_gene: TRBV7-2
len: 14

CDR3aa: AWLDRANGYT
abundance: few
v_gene: TRBV30
len: 10

CDR3aa: ASSLAASGIEQY
abundance: few
v_gene: TRBV5-5
len: 12

CDR3aa: ASSCVGNYGYT
abundance: .
v_gene: TRBV11-2
len: 11

CDR3aa: SAGPSGKNIQY
abundance: many
v_gene: TRBV20-1
len: 11

CDR3aa: ASSLDGNPQGNEQF
abundance: .
v_gene: TRBV5-6
len: 14

CDR3aa: ASSQGVDSTDTQY
abundance: .
v_gene: TRBV7-3
len: 13

CDR3aa: SARAGQGVSPLH
abundance: .
v_gene: TRBV20-1
len: 12

CDR3aa: ASSPAGGGRNYGYT
abundance: .
v_gene: TRBV5-1
len: 14

CDR3aa: ASSQNPGLKVQF
abundance: .
v_gene: TRBV4-2
len: 12

CDR3aa: SARKLAGGTDTQY
abundance: .
v_gene: TRBV20-1
len: 13

CDR3aa: SVVRTDYEQY
abundance: .
v_gene: TRBV29-1
len: 10

CDR3aa: SATETGEQTQY
abundance: .
v_gene: TRBV20-1
len: 11

CDR3aa: ASLGKEQY
abundance: .
v_gene: TRBV28
len: 8

CDR3aa: AWSLSRGSDTQY
abundance: few
v_gene: TRBV30
len: 12

CDR3aa: ASSRGYSGNTIY
abundance: .
v_gene: TRBV6-1
len: 12

CDR3aa: ASSVDPSYGYT
abundance: .
v_gene: TRBV9
len: 11

CDR3aa: ASGSLAGFSYEQY
abundance: .
v_gene: TRBV12-5
len: 13

CDR3aa: ATSDLASGRDEQF
abundance: once
v_gene: TRBV24-1
len: 13

CDR3aa: ASWDNANTGELF
abundance: .
v_gene: TRBV28
len: 12

CDR3aa: ASSYRELPNNEQF
abundance: .
v_gene: TRBV27
len: 13

CDR3aa: ASSSSPSGDTQY
abundance: .
v_gene: TRBV5-1
len: 12

CDR3aa: ASNMRLDTQY
abundance: .
v_gene: TRBV28
len: 10

CDR3aa: ASSVRGVQF
abundance: .
v_gene: TRBV7-2
len: 9

CDR3aa: ASSEMTGRNSPLH
abundance: .
v_gene: TRBV27
len: 13

CDR3aa: ASSIGGRIGDEQY
abundance: .
v_gene: TRBV7-6
len: 13

CDR3aa: ASSLGQGKNYGYT
abundance: .
v_gene: TRBV7-9
len: 13

CDR3aa: ASQEGQGQQY
abundance: .
v_gene: TRBV21-1
len: 10

CDR3aa: ASSYTGGDTIY
abundance: .
v_gene: TRBV6-6
len: 11

CDR3aa: ASSFDNSPLH
abundance: few
v_gene: TRBV25-1
len: 10

CDR3aa: ASSVWGPYGYT
abundance: once
v_gene: TRBV28
len: 11

CDR3aa: ASSLADRDSDEQF
abundance: few
v_gene: TRBV7-6
len: 13

CDR3aa: ASAFYGGYNEQF
abundance: many
v_gene: TRBV6-5
len: 12

CDR3aa: SAPRQYEQY
abundance: .
v_gene: TRBV20-1
len: 9

CDR3aa: ASSRSGLSTDTQY
abundance: few
v_gene: TRBV7-2
len: 13

CDR3aa: STGYRVRSPPH
abundance: .
v_gene: TRBV20-1
len: 11

CDR3aa: ASSNLGRKKSNEQF
abundance: few
v_gene: TRBV3-1
len: 14

CDR3aa: ASRPTRSTEAF
abundance: .
v_gene: TRBV6-5
len: 11

CDR3aa: ASSLGSSCEQY
abundance: .
v_gene: TRBV12-3/TRBV12-4
len: 11

CDR3aa: ASSLGTSGIAYNEQF
abundance: .
v_gene: TRBV5-1
len: 15

CDR3aa: ASAGLLGETQY
abundance: few
v_gene: TRBV18
len: 11

CDR3aa: ASSLTGGKLDTQY
abundance: .
v_gene: TRBV28
len: 13

CDR3aa: SASLANRGGRGEQF
abundance: once
v_gene: TRBV20-1
len: 14

CDR3aa: ASSVQGTGANVLT
abundance: few
v_gene: TRBV7-9
len: 13

CDR3aa: SAAKKAKNIQY
abundance: few
v_gene: TRBV20-1
len: 11

CDR3aa: AISEVSGEETQY
abundance: .
v_gene: TRBV10-3
len: 12

CDR3aa: ASSTRQGDYEQY
abundance: few
v_gene: TRBV7-2
len: 12